This TCR beta chain derives from a study of blood T cell repertoires in COVID-19. Measured with immunoSEQ multiplex PCR; TCRdb has only the in-frame clones, and not every one. The sample consists of around 200,000 clones, 65% to 80% of them appearing once. The CDR3 is made up of 19 amino acids. Trimming left V 3 bases short and J 0 bases short, with 23 bases between. Per germline, CDR1 GTSNPN and CDR2 SVGIG (reference sequence). The TCR comes from a woman in her 50s with acute or convalescent COVID-19. The genes are TRBV30 and TRBJ1-4; the D gene is possibly TRBD1 (5 bases). The specimen was peripheral blood. CDR3 sequence reads: CAWSSTRGWSPATNEKLFF. In DNA, the CDR3 is TGTGCCTGGAGCTCAACGCGGGGCTGGAGTCCTGCAACTAATGAAAAACTGTTTTTT.